The entry below describes one T cell receptor (beta chain). As originally analysed: Reference gene primer amplification gave nucleated cell count estimates. TCRdb keeps only in-frame clones here, not all; method: immunoSEQ multiplex PCR. V, J and clone size are taken as reported in that table, and D and trimming were inferred from the DNA itself. The table has around 120,000 clones, around 81% seen once; the top ten hold approximately 2.5%. The data were taken from a study of blood T cell repertoires in COVID-19. Background on the study: Acute and convalescent COVID-19 samples came from the United States, Italy and Spain. Nucleic acid was either cDNA or gDNA, and it came from T cells, B-cell-depleted T cells, or PBMCs.

The germline V gene encodes CDR1 SEHNR and CDR2 FQNEAQ (reference sequence). The CDR3 consists of 14 residues. The V and J ends lost 2 bases and 0 bases respectively, with 5 bases between them. This sequence joins TRBV7-9 and TRBJ1-3; D unclear. The sequencing input was peripheral blood. The receptor was derived from a man in his 70s with acute or convalescent COVID-19. CDR3 sequence (DNA): TGTGCCAGCAGCTTAATGAGCTCTGGAAACACCATATATTTT. Protein sequence: CASSLMSSGNTIYF.